A single sample is the source of the 31 T cell receptor beta chains below, sequenced in a study of T cells expressing NK-cell markers. TCRdb processed the 5' RACE reads again and assigns one entry to each CDR3 protein, with no DNA. Its table records 140,000 or so distinct CDR3 sequences. The sample consisted of blood T cells: a sorted CD56 or NKG2C T cell subset, CD4+ or CD8+ T cells, or bulk PBMC T cells (not recorded which). These receptor sequences come from a man between 18 and 35 years old in good health.

The chain joins TRBV21-1 to TRBJ1-5; the TCRdb call, TRBD1, lacks DNA for checking. TRBV21-1 is flagged as a pseudogene. This CDR3 region has 15 residues. The CDR3 reads CASRRDGTGSQPQHF.

This chain links TRBV19 with TRBJ1-2; TCRdb gives TRBD1 as the D gene, but with no DNA this cannot be confirmed. This CDR3 is 19 amino acids long. Germline-derived CDR1 and CDR2 are LNHDA and SQIVND (reference sequence). The CDR3 here is CASSHPPDVMGIVNYGYTF.

The chain couples TRBV9 to TRBJ1-5; TCRdb's D call of TRBD1 is untestable without DNA. The germline V gene encodes CDR1 SGDLS and CDR2 YYNGEE. The CDR3 has 14 residues. The CDR3 protein is CASSVGDTNQPQHF. Full variable domain (missing parts from reference TRBV9 and TRBJ1-5): DSGVTQTPKHLITATGQRVTLRCSPRSGDLSVYWYQQSLDQGLQFLIQYYNGEERAKGNILERFSAQQFPDLHSELNLSSLELGDSALYFCASSVGDTNQPQHFGDGTRLSIL.

V is TRBV28 and J is TRBJ2-2; TCRdb names TRBD1, which stays unverified in the absence of DNA. Looked up from germline, CDR1 is MDHEN and CDR2 is SYDVKM. The CDR3 is made up of 14 amino acids. Here the CDR3 reads CASSLWGDTGELFF.

The rearrangement joins TRBV6-1 to TRBJ2-2; as DNA is missing, the TRBD1 call by TCRdb cannot be tested. CDR3 length: 16 amino acids. Looked up from germline, CDR1 is MNHNS and CDR2 is SASEGT. The CDR3 loop is CASSGTGNENSGELFF.

The chain couples TRBV30 to TRBJ2-1. The CDR3 runs to 14 residues. CDR1 GTSNPN and CDR2 SVGIG come from the germline V gene (reference sequence). The CDR3 protein is CAWSFSGSYNEQFF.

V and J are TRBV21-1 and TRBJ1-5. TRBV21-1 is designated a pseudogene. The CDR3 has 13 amino acids. The CDR3 is CASSKGRLEPQHF.

This chain joins TRBV13 and TRBJ2-3; the D gene TCRdb calls, TRBD1, cannot be checked with no DNA. The CDR3 contains 15 residues. Germline CDR1 and CDR2: PRHDT and FYEKMQ (reference sequence). The CDR3 here is CASSRDRGRTDTQYF.

This sequence joins TRBV4-1 and TRBJ2-5; TCRdb's assignment of TRBD2 cannot be checked, as there is no DNA. The CDR3 contains 16 residues. CDR1 is MGHRA and CDR2 is YSYEKL in the germline V gene. CDR3 residues: CASSTGATSGQETQYF.

V usage is TRBV5-5 and J usage is TRBJ2-7; TCRdb outputs TRBD1, but without DNA this stays unchecked. Germline loops: CDR1 SGHKS, CDR2 YYEKEE (reference sequence). CDR3 length: 15 amino acids. Here the CDR3 reads CASSLEGTATYEQYF. Based on the CDR3 plus reference TRBV5-5 and TRBJ2-7, the full variable domain is DAGVTQSPTHLIKTRGQQVTLRCSPISGHKSVSWYQQVLGQGPQFIFQYYEKEERGRGNFPDRFSARQFPNYSSELNVNALLLGDSALYLCASSLEGTATYEQYFGPGTRLTVT.

The genes are TRBV7-9 and TRBJ2-7; lacking DNA, the TRBD1 call made by TCRdb goes unchecked. The germline gives CDR1 SEHNR, CDR2 FQNEAQ (reference sequence). The CDR3 extends over 15 amino acids. This chain's CDR3 is CASSFSGQGGYEQYF.

This chain connects TRBV4-3 to TRBJ2-7. The CDR3 runs 16 residues. Looked up from germline, CDR1 is LGHNA and CDR2 is YSLEER. The chain's CDR3 is CASSQDLAGRSYEQYF.

V gene TRBV19 combines with J gene TRBJ2-5; TCRdb selects TRBD2, and the lack of DNA leaves this call unchecked. Looked up from germline, CDR1 is LNHDA and CDR2 is SQIVND (reference sequence). The CDR3 extends over 15 amino acids. CDR3 sequence reads: CASSIWGPAVETQYF.

The chain employs TRBV7-9 and TRBJ2-1; TCRdb indicates TRBD2, and absent DNA this call remains unverified. The germline V gene has CDR1 SEHNR and CDR2 FQNEAQ (reference sequence). The CDR3 runs 11 residues. The CDR3 spells CASTLPTKQFF.

The chain uses TRBV12-3 or TRBV12-4 and TRBJ2-1; the D gene TCRdb calls, TRBD1, cannot be checked with no DNA. The CDR3 sequence is 14 residues long. The CDR3 is CASSWTGGGDEQFF.

The gene calls are TRBV7-6 and TRBJ2-2. CDR3 length: 17 residues. Germline V gene data show CDR1 as SGHVS and CDR2 as FNYEAQ. The CDR3 region is CASSLDDPASNTGELFF.

V gene TRBV11-2 combines with J gene TRBJ1-5; TCRdb lists TRBD1, though no DNA is available to test this call. The CDR3 runs to 15 residues. Germline CDR1 reads SGHAT; CDR2 reads FQNNGV. The CDR3 sequence: CASSSGQGPNQPQHF.

The CDR3 loop is CATSDLRITGELFF. This chain connects TRBV24-1 to TRBJ2-2. The germline CDR1 and CDR2 sequences are KGHDR and SFDVKD. This CDR3 is 14 amino acids long.

The chain joins TRBV7-8 to TRBJ2-2. Germline-derived CDR1 and CDR2 are SGHVS and FQNEAQ. The CDR3 runs 13 residues. The CDR3 is CASSLAKTGELFF.

J is TRBJ2-1 and V is TRBV9; TCRdb outputs TRBD1, but without DNA this stays unchecked. The CDR3 spans 14 residues. CDR1 is SGDLS, CDR2 YYNGEE, per germline. Here the CDR3 reads CASSVGWGENEQFF.

This sequence joins TRBV11-3 and TRBJ2-1; TCRdb picks TRBD1, but there is no DNA to check that call. The CDR3 runs to 16 residues. Germline V gene sequence: CDR1 SGHNT, CDR2 YENEEA. CDR3 sequence reads: CASSLASWPRDNEQFF.

V is TRBV9 and J is TRBJ2-7; TCRdb's D call of TRBD1 is untestable without DNA. This CDR3 is built from 14 residues. Germline loops: CDR1 SGDLS, CDR2 YYNGEE. The CDR3 reads CASSAGDTLYEQYF.

This chain uses TRBV5-1 with TRBJ2-1. The CDR3 has 13 residues. Germline V CDR1 and CDR2: SGHRS, YFSETQ. The CDR3: CASSPRTLNEQFF.

J is TRBJ2-1 and V is TRBV11-2; TCRdb proposes TRBD2, but this gene call is untestable without DNA. This CDR3 is 16 amino acids long. The V gene's germline CDR1 is SGHAT and CDR2 FQNNGV. Here the CDR3 reads CASSPGLAGENSEQFF.

The rearrangement links TRBV18 to TRBJ2-3; the TCRdb call, TRBD1, lacks DNA for checking. This CDR3 comprises 16 residues. CDR1 and CDR2 (germline): KGHSH, LQKENI. The CDR3 loop is CASSSGPYEPADTQYF.

The V and J genes are TRBV5-4 and TRBJ1-2; TCRdb designates TRBD1, a call that cannot be tested without DNA. The CDR3 runs 15 residues. From germline, CDR1 is SGHNT and CDR2 YYREEE (reference sequence). The CDR3 sequence: CASSEPGQGTHGYTF.

V usage is TRBV11-2 and J usage is TRBJ2-5. Per the germline V gene, CDR1 is SGHAT and CDR2 is FQNNGV. The CDR3 runs 13 residues. CDR3: CASSLVASETQYF.

The chain carries TRBV12-3 or TRBV12-4 and TRBJ2-1; TCRdb's D gene call, TRBD1, goes unchecked for lack of DNA. The CDR3 runs 15 residues. The CDR3 reads CASSYPRTGRNEQFF.

The chain carries TRBV12-3 or TRBV12-4 and TRBJ1-6; TCRdb's D call of TRBD1 is untestable without DNA. The length of the CDR3 is 13 residues. This CDR3 is CASGEGRVSPLHF.

This chain links TRBV7-9 with TRBJ1-2. The CDR3 consists of 14 residues. Germline V CDR1 and CDR2: SEHNR, FQNEAQ (reference sequence). The CDR3 spells CASSPSTDFYGYTF.

The chain has TRBV7-8 and TRBJ2-1. CDR1 is SGHVS, CDR2 FQNEAQ, per germline. This CDR3 has 16 amino acids. CDR3 residues: CASSLEYSGFYNEQFF.